The 7 T cell receptor beta chains reported below all come from one sample, sequenced in a study of blood T cell repertoires in COVID-19. Profiled with immunoSEQ multiplex PCR; TCRdb holds only in-frame clones, not every one. Of about 190,000 clones in the sample, 70% to 85% are singletons; the top ten hold approximately 3%. Source material: PBMCs or T cells enriched from blood (not recorded which). These receptors all stem from a woman aged 25-40 years who had recovered from COVID-19.

This sequence joins TRBV28 and TRBJ2-1; 8 bases align to TRBD1. The V gene end was trimmed by 2 bases and the J gene end by 6 bases; junction bases not matched to a gene: 6. Germline lookup yields CDR1 MDHEN and CDR2 SYDVKM. The CDR3 length is 15 residues. CDR3 region: CASSLQDRVINEQFF. The CDR3 region has the DNA TGTGCCAGCAGTTTACAGGACAGGGTTATCAATGAGCAGTTCTTC.

The gene calls are TRBV18 and TRBJ1-6; D possibly corresponds to TRBD1 (5 bases). The CDR3 has 15 residues. Looked up from germline, CDR1 is KGHSH and CDR2 is LQKENI. Trimming left V 2 bases short and J 7 bases short, with 12 bases between. Here the CDR3 DNA reads TGTGCCAGCTCACCAGGAGGGGTACCCAATTCACCCCTCCACTTT. Amino acid sequence: CASSPGGVPNSPLHF.

The rearrangement links TRBV6-1 to TRBJ2-7; 11 bases fit TRBD1. Germline V gene data show CDR1 as MNHNS and CDR2 as SASEGT. After removal of 4 bases from V and 3 bases from J, the junction contained 17 bases not matched to a gene. CDR3 length: 19 amino acids. This CDR3 reads CASSVQGDRGVQVVYEQYF. CDR3 in DNA: TGTGCCAGCAGTGTCCAGGGGGACAGGGGGGTCCAAGTAGTCTACGAGCAGTACTTC.

The chain links TRBV2 to TRBJ1-1, with a weak D call TRBD1 (6 bases). CDR3 length: 13 amino acids. Trimming shortened V by 8 bases and J by 4 bases, and 14 bases separated the two germline ends. In germline, CDR1 is SNHLY, CDR2 FYNNEI. CDR3 sequence (DNA): TGTGCCAGCGGGCTAGGGGGGGGCACTGAAGCTTTCTTT. Protein sequence: CASGLGGGTEAFF.

This chain connects TRBV5-1 to TRBJ2-2; 11 bases line up with TRBD2. CDR3 length: 17 residues. From germline, CDR1 is SGHRS and CDR2 YFSETQ. V shed 4 bases, J shed 5 bases, and the junction held 10 bases outside the gene matches. For the CDR3, the DNA is TGCGCCAGCAGCGAGAGACCTAGCGGGGGGAGGACCGGGGAGCTGTTTTTT. This codes for CASSERPSGGRTGELFF.

The V call is TRBV29-1, the J call TRBJ1-4; 7 bases fit TRBD1. The CDR3 sequence is 13 residues long. V lost 3 bases to trimming and J lost 4 bases; unmatched junction nucleotides: 2. Germline V gene sequence: CDR1 SQVTM, CDR2 ANQGSEA. The CDR3 here is CSVEAGGNEKLFF. For the CDR3, the DNA is TGCAGCGTTGAGGCAGGGGGTAATGAAAAACTGTTTTTT.

V usage is TRBV28 and J usage is TRBJ2-4, with D perhaps TRBD2 (5 bases). The germline V gene encodes CDR1 MDHEN and CDR2 SYDVKM. V was clipped by 3 bases and J by 10 bases, with 16 bases between them. The CDR3 extends over 14 amino acids. CDR3 coding DNA: TGTGCCAGCAGTTTCGAACTAGGTCTGTGGATTCAGTACTTC. Translated, it gives CASSFELGLWIQYF. The entire variable domain, with the rest obtained from reference TRBV28 and TRBJ2-4, is as follows: DVKVTQSSRYLVKRTGEKVFLECVQDMDHENMFWYRQDPGLGLRLIYFSYDVKMKEKGDIPEGYSVSREKKERFSLILESASTNQTSMYLCASSFELGLWIQYFGAGTRLSVL.